One sample yielded the 15 T cell receptor beta chains listed below, sequenced in a study of shared clonotypes between healthy human individuals (dated by TCRdb to the early 2020s). The library was made by the immunoSEQ multiplex PCR assay. TCRdb mirrors the immuneACCESS table, restricted to in-frame sequences. Some clones are absent from its copies; in checked studies, under half trace to an unresolved V gene, and the reason for the others is unknown. The sample table shows about 530,000 clones, and 75% to 80% are seen once. Of the sample, around 12% falls within the top ten clones. Sequencing was done on a sample of PBMCs. These receptors were obtained from a woman aged 40 to 50 in good health. Some clones in this sample may be carry-over from other donors' samples.

This clone was picked up one time. The V call is TRBV7-2, the J call TRBJ2-5; TRBD1 matches at 7 bases. The end of the DNA is better explained by TRBJ2-7, so the J call may be wrong. This CDR3 is built from 14 residues. Germline loops: CDR1 SGHTA, CDR2 FQGNSA. The CDR3 DNA reads TGTGCCAGCAGCTTAATGGACAGGATCGACGAGCAGTACTTC. Protein sequence: CASSLMDRIDEQYF.

This rearrangement joins TRBV10-3 to TRBJ1-2; D is unresolved. This CDR3 has 11 amino acids. The V gene lost 3 bases and the J gene lost 4 bases, with 3 bases spanning the gap. Per the germline V gene, CDR1 is ENHRY and CDR2 is SYGVKD. CDR3 region: CAISDVYGYTF. Written as DNA, the CDR3 is TGTGCCATCAGTGACGTCTATGGCTACACCTTC.

This chain uses TRBV5-4 with TRBJ1-1; D is unclear. This CDR3 contains 13 residues. Germline CDR1 SGHNT, CDR2 YYREEE (reference sequence). Trimming left V 0 bases short and J 1 base short, with 4 bases between. The DNA for the CDR3 is TGTGCCAGCAGCTTGGGCAGGAACACTGAAGCTTTCTTT. This codes for CASSLGRNTEAFF.

This clone was recorded only once. The CDR3 nucleotides are TGTGCCAGCAGTCATAGCAATCAGCCCCAGCATTTT. Residues: CASSHSNQPQHF. This rearrangement joins TRBV7-2 to TRBJ1-5; the D is unclear. Germline loops: CDR1 SGHTA, CDR2 FQGNSA. Trimming pared 6 bases from V and 0 bases from J, leaving 3 bases between. The CDR3 contains 12 residues. Variable domain in full (rest from reference TRBV7-2 and TRBJ1-5): GAGVSQSPSNKVTEKGKDVELRCDPISGHTALYWYRQSLGQGLEFLIYFQGNSAPDKSGLPSDRFSAERTGGSVSTLTIQRTQQEDSAVYLCASSHSNQPQHFGDGTRLSIL.

About this clone itself: The same CDR3 also results from other DNA sequences found in this sample. This sequence joins TRBV28 and TRBJ1-5; D is uncertain. Germline V gene sequence: CDR1 MDHEN, CDR2 SYDVKM. The V end was cut by 4 bases, the J end by 2 bases, with 12 bases between. CDR3 length equals 15 residues. The CDR3 region has the DNA TGTGCCAGCAGTTGGGCAGGTGAGTGCAATCAGCCCCAGCATTTT. Encoded protein: CASSWAGECNQPQHF.

The J gene is TRBJ2-3, the V gene TRBV28, with D possibly being TRBD2 (5 bases). The CDR3 spans 17 residues. Germline CDR1 reads MDHEN; CDR2 reads SYDVKM. V dropped 7 bases and J dropped 1 base, with 21 bases sitting between them. The CDR3 reads CASNTKWRRVGTDTQYF. The CDR3 nucleotides are TGTGCCAGCAATACTAAGTGGCGGCGGGTCGGCACAGATACGCAGTATTTT. The complete variable domain, with remaining parts taken from reference TRBV28 and TRBJ2-3, reads DVKVTQSSRYLVKRTGEKVFLECVQDMDHENMFWYRQDPGLGLRLIYFSYDVKMKEKGDIPEGYSVSREKKERFSLILESASTNQTSMYLCASNTKWRRVGTDTQYFGPGTRLTVL.

Concerning this clone itself: This likely came from a read error, as a far larger clone is one base away. Other DNA sequences in the sample encode the same CDR3. The chain employs TRBV19 and TRBJ1-5, with a possible D match to TRBD1 (6 bases). This CDR3 contains 14 residues. Germline CDR1 LNHDA, CDR2 SQIVND (reference sequence). Here the CDR3 reads CASSSNRANQPQHF. The CDR3 DNA is TGTGCCAGTAGCTCTAACAGGGCCAATCAGCCCCAACATTTT.

This clone has a single count. The chain has TRBV7-2 and TRBJ2-2, with TRBD2 identical over 13 bases. The germline V gene encodes CDR1 SGHTA and CDR2 FQGNSA. V dropped 5 bases and J dropped 6; count of bases not matched to a gene: 6. The CDR3 sequence is 16 residues long. CDR3 residues: CASSIWTSGRAGELFF. CDR3 DNA: TGTGCCAGCAGCATATGGACTAGCGGGAGAGCCGGGGAGCTGTTTTTT.

The V and J genes are TRBV30 and TRBJ1-1; 8 bases agree with TRBD1. The CDR3 contains 13 residues. The V gene end was trimmed by 4 bases and the J gene end by 5 bases; junction bases not matched to a gene: 6. CDR1 GTSNPN and CDR2 SVGIG come from the germline V gene (reference sequence). This chain's CDR3 is CAWKRTGRTEAFF. CDR3 DNA sequence: TGTGCCTGGAAGAGGACAGGGCGAACTGAAGCTTTCTTT.

This clone was seen a single time. The chain is built from TRBV20-1 and TRBJ2-7, with D unclear. This CDR3 region has 11 residues. Germline CDR1 reads DFQATT; CDR2 reads SNEGSKA (reference sequence). CDR3 nucleotide sequence: TGCAGCGAAAGACAAAGATACGAGCAGTACTTC. Encoded protein: CSERQRYEQYF.

In nucleotides, the CDR3 is TGTGCCAGCAGCGCCAGGGCCTCCGGGTACAATGAGCAGTTCTTC. Its translation is CASSARASGYNEQFF. The chain is built from TRBV7-2 and TRBJ2-1; tentatively, D is TRBD1 (5 bases). V gave up 5 bases and J gave up 4 bases, with 15 bases separating them. The CDR3 loop spans 15 amino acids. Germline V gives CDR1 SGHTA, CDR2 FQGNSA.

The rearrangement uses TRBV5-4 and TRBJ2-2, with TRBD2 matching 9 bases. The germline CDR1 and CDR2 sequences are SGHNT and YYREEE (reference sequence). The CDR3 length is 16 residues. After removal of 0 bases from V and 3 bases from J, the junction contained 3 bases not matched to a gene. CDR3 loop: CASSLELAGYTGELFF. The CDR3 DNA reads TGTGCCAGCAGCTTGGAGCTAGCGGGATACACCGGGGAGCTGTTTTTT.

The chain joins TRBV21-1 to TRBJ2-3. TRBV21-1 is termed a pseudogene. The CDR3 consists of 22 residues. This chain's CDR3 is CASSKAPDPDSGHTWTQDTQYF. The CDR3 DNA sequence: TGTGCCAGCAGCAAAGCCCCAGACCCGGACAGCGGGCACACATGGACACAGGATACGCAGTATTTT.

The J gene is TRBJ2-2, the V gene TRBV7-2; possible D gene TRBD1, 5 bases. In germline, CDR1 is SGHTA, CDR2 FQGNSA. The CDR3 runs to 15 residues. Trimming stripped 6 bases from V and 0 bases from J, with 11 bases between. CDR3 nucleotide sequence: TGTGCCAGCAGAGCAGGGTTATCGAACACCGGGGAGCTGTTTTTT. Residues: CASRAGLSNTGELFF.

J is TRBJ1-5 and V is TRBV28, with 7 bases lining up with TRBD1. V was pared by 5 bases and J by 5 bases, with 9 bases of the junction left unmatched. Germline loops: CDR1 MDHEN, CDR2 SYDVKM. This CDR3 comprises 15 residues. CDR3 in amino acids: CASSPAQGGYQPQHF. CDR3 coding DNA: TGTGCCAGCAGTCCCGCCCAGGGGGGATATCAGCCCCAGCATTTT.